These T cell receptor beta chains were read from a single sample in a study of T cells after yellow fever vaccination. TCRdb re-analysed the 5' RACE reads in MiXCR, keeping a single row per CDR3 protein. The data hold hundreds of thousands of distinct CDR3 sequences, with under 15% observed a single time. This material consisted of CD4+ T cells sorted from PBMCs, taken 15 days after the yellow fever booster vaccination. Receptors were obtained from a man between 18 and 35 years old who received the YFV17D yellow fever vaccine. Both conserved end residues are part of each CDR3. The order of the fields is V gene, D gene, clone size, J gene, CDR3 DNA, CDR3 protein. The D gene is left open where the match is weak. The size entry is marked missing in some rows and otherwise reads once, few, many or a size class.

V: TRBV20-1
D: NA
size: few
J: TRBJ1-2
DNA: TGCAGTGCGACGACAGGAGCAGCTGGCTACACCTTC
CDR3: CSATTGAAGYTF

V: TRBV12-3/TRBV12-4
D: TRBD1
size: NA
J: TRBJ1-2
DNA: TGTGCCAGCAGTGTTCAGGGGGCGTATGGCTACACCTTC
CDR3: CASSVQGAYGYTF

V: TRBV7-2
D: NA
size: few
J: TRBJ1-6
DNA: TGTGCCAGCAGCTTAGGATCGGAATATAATTCACCCCTCCACTTT
CDR3: CASSLGSEYNSPLHF

V: TRBV28
D: NA
size: NA
J: TRBJ2-1
DNA: TGTGCCAGCAATAGAGGGAGCTCCTACAATGAGCAGTTCTTC
CDR3: CASNRGSSYNEQFF

V: TRBV4-3
D: NA
size: NA
J: TRBJ1-2
DNA: TGCGCCAGCAGCCATCACGGTACGGAAAAGACAGCAGGCTACACCTTC
CDR3: CASSHHGTEKTAGYTF

V: TRBV30
D: TRBD1
size: NA
J: TRBJ1-5
DNA: TGTGCCTGGGACAGGGATCTCACGGCCCAGCATTTT
CDR3: CAWDRDLTAQHF

V: TRBV6-2/TRBV6-3
D: TRBD2
size: few
J: TRBJ2-4
DNA: TGTGCCAGCAGACCATGGCGGGGGGAAAACATTCAGTACTTC
CDR3: CASRPWRGENIQYF

V: TRBV20-1
D: TRBD1
size: NA
J: TRBJ2-1
DNA: TGCAGTGCTAGAGGTCGACAGGGGCCAGCCTACAATGAGCAGTTCTTC
CDR3: CSARGRQGPAYNEQFF

V: TRBV5-1
D: TRBD2
size: NA
J: TRBJ2-1
DNA: TGCGCCAGCAGCTTGGGGACTAGCGGGCGCAATGAGCAGTTCTTC
CDR3: CASSLGTSGRNEQFF

V: TRBV27
D: NA
size: NA
J: TRBJ1-4
DNA: TGTGCCAGCAGACGGACAGAAGTACGCGAAAAACTGTTTTTT
CDR3: CASRRTEVREKLFF

V: TRBV10-2
D: NA
size: NA
J: TRBJ2-7
DNA: TGCGCCAGCAGTGAGGACCCTCCCAGCCTCCAGTACTTC
CDR3: CASSEDPPSLQYF

V: TRBV4-3
D: NA
size: many
J: TRBJ2-3
DNA: TGCGCCAGCAGCCAGGGACGCTTAGATACGCAGTATTTT
CDR3: CASSQGRLDTQYF

V: TRBV24-1
D: TRBD2
size: NA
J: TRBJ2-3
DNA: TGTGCCACCAGTGGCCTGAGCGGGGCGTCCACAGATACGCAGTATTTT
CDR3: CATSGLSGASTDTQYF

V: TRBV29-1
D: TRBD1
size: many
J: TRBJ2-1
DNA: TGCAGCGTTGAGGACAGGGGTATCAGGAATGAGCAGTTCTTC
CDR3: CSVEDRGIRNEQFF

V: TRBV5-1
D: TRBD2
size: many
J: TRBJ2-5
DNA: TGCGCCAGCAGCTTGCTAGCGGACTACCAAGAGACCCAGTACTTC
CDR3: CASSLLADYQETQYF

V: TRBV19
D: NA
size: NA
J: TRBJ1-2
DNA: TGTGCCAGTAAAACGGACCTTCTGGCTGGCTACACCTTC
CDR3: CASKTDLLAGYTF

V: TRBV24-1
D: NA
size: NA
J: TRBJ1-2
DNA: TGTGCCACCAGTGAGCCCGGGACGTCGTATGGCTACACCTTC
CDR3: CATSEPGTSYGYTF

V: TRBV9
D: NA
size: few
J: TRBJ2-1
DNA: TGTGCCAGCAGCGCCGGAGGGGGGATGGGATACAATGAGCAGTTCTTC
CDR3: CASSAGGGMGYNEQFF

V: TRBV7-2
D: NA
size: few
J: TRBJ1-2
DNA: TGTGCCAGCAGCTTAGAAGGTCGACAGTATGGCTACACCTTC
CDR3: CASSLEGRQYGYTF

V: TRBV5-1
D: NA
size: many
J: TRBJ2-1
DNA: TGCGCCAGCAGCTTGGAGGGGGGGTCCTACAATGAGCAGTTCTTC
CDR3: CASSLEGGSYNEQFF

V: TRBV6-5
D: NA
size: many
J: TRBJ2-3
DNA: TGTGCCAGCAGTTACCGCCAAGCCGGTACGCAGTATTTT
CDR3: CASSYRQAGTQYF

V: TRBV29-1
D: TRBD1
size: NA
J: TRBJ1-2
DNA: TGCAGCGTTGGGACAGGTTATATGAACTATGGCTACACCTTC
CDR3: CSVGTGYMNYGYTF

V: TRBV9
D: NA
size: few
J: TRBJ2-3
DNA: TGTGCCAGCAGCGAGACCCTAAGGGTAGCCACTAGCACAGATACGCAGTATTTT
CDR3: CASSETLRVATSTDTQYF

V: TRBV18
D: NA
size: few
J: TRBJ1-6
DNA: TGTGCCAGCTCACCTCCCAGGGGAGGGAATTCACCCCTCCACTTT
CDR3: CASSPPRGGNSPLHF

V: TRBV7-2
D: NA
size: many
J: TRBJ1-1
DNA: TGTGCCAGCAGCTTAGTCTGGGACACTGAAGCTTTCTTT
CDR3: CASSLVWDTEAFF

V: TRBV4-3
D: TRBD2
size: NA
J: TRBJ2-4
DNA: TGCGCCAGCAGCCAAGATCCTCTAGCGGGGGTTCGGGTAACGGGCATTCAGTACTTC
CDR3: CASSQDPLAGVRVTGIQYF

V: TRBV9
D: TRBD2
size: NA
J: TRBJ2-3
DNA: TGTGCCAGCAGCGTAGGAGGTGGGGGGGGATGGACAGATACGCAGTATTTT
CDR3: CASSVGGGGGWTDTQYF

V: TRBV4-2
D: NA
size: many
J: TRBJ2-5
DNA: TGTGCCAGCAGCCAGGGGCCCGGGGAGACCCAGTACTTC
CDR3: CASSQGPGETQYF

V: TRBV3-1
D: TRBD2
size: few
J: TRBJ2-3
DNA: TGTGCCAGCAGCCTTACGGCGGGGGGGCTTCTTTTTAGCACAGATACGCAGTATTTT
CDR3: CASSLTAGGLLFSTDTQYF

V: TRBV19
D: NA
size: few
J: TRBJ1-1
DNA: TGTGCCAGTACTCGCCGAAGGGGCCACACTGAAGCTTTCTTT
CDR3: CASTRRRGHTEAFF

V: TRBV11-2
D: NA
size: NA
J: TRBJ1-1
DNA: TGTGCCAGCAGCTTAGCCTCAGGGCGCACTGAAGCTTTCTTT
CDR3: CASSLASGRTEAFF

V: TRBV20-1
D: NA
size: few
J: TRBJ2-4
DNA: TGCAGTGCAAAGGAACTAGCCAAAAACATTCAGTACTTC
CDR3: CSAKELAKNIQYF

V: TRBV6-5
D: NA
size: few
J: TRBJ1-2
DNA: TGTGCCAGCAGTTACTCGGGCCCGGTCGATAACTATGGCTACACCTTC
CDR3: CASSYSGPVDNYGYTF

V: TRBV7-9
D: NA
size: few
J: TRBJ1-1
DNA: TGTGCCAGCAGCAGAACGGGGGATGAAGCTTTCTTT
CDR3: CASSRTGDEAFF

V: TRBV7-2
D: NA
size: few
J: TRBJ1-5
DNA: TGTGCCAGCAGCGCGAGGGGATATAGCAATCAGCCCCAGCATTTT
CDR3: CASSARGYSNQPQHF

V: TRBV5-1
D: NA
size: few
J: TRBJ1-1
DNA: TGCGCCAGCAGCGGGGGACAGAACACTGAAGCTTTCTTT
CDR3: CASSGGQNTEAFF

V: TRBV4-1
D: NA
size: NA
J: TRBJ2-6
DNA: TGCGCCAGCAGCCAAGGTCCGGGTCGACAGGCCCGCTCTGGGGCCAACGTCCTGACTTTC
CDR3: CASSQGPGRQARSGANVLTF

V: TRBV4-3
D: NA
size: few
J: TRBJ2-5
DNA: TGCGCCAGCAGCCAAGATATGGCTACATTGGAGACCCAGTACTTC
CDR3: CASSQDMATLETQYF

V: TRBV4-2
D: NA
size: few
J: TRBJ1-1
DNA: TGTGCCAGCAGCCAAGATTTCCCGGGGAACACTGAAGCTTTCTTT
CDR3: CASSQDFPGNTEAFF

V: TRBV7-9
D: TRBD2
size: NA
J: TRBJ2-4
DNA: TGTGCCAGCAGCCCAGAGGCGGGAGGGGTCGCGGCCAAAAACATTCAGTACTTC
CDR3: CASSPEAGGVAAKNIQYF

V: TRBV2
D: NA
size: few
J: TRBJ2-3
DNA: TGTGCCAGCAGAGTCTCAGATACGCAGTATTTT
CDR3: CASRVSDTQYF

V: TRBV7-2
D: NA
size: few
J: TRBJ2-1
DNA: TGTGCCAGCAGCATACAGGGTACAATTGAGCAGTTCTTC
CDR3: CASSIQGTIEQFF